The 21 T cell receptor beta chains presented below share a single source sample, sequenced in a study of blood T cell repertoires in COVID-19. The table came from immunoSEQ multiplex PCR; TCRdb's copy has only in-frame clones and leaves some out. The data contain about 270,000 clones, under 95% of them singletons. The material sequenced was PBMCs or T cells enriched from blood (not recorded which). The receptors derive from a woman aged 40 to 50 with acute COVID-19.

This chain connects TRBV2 to TRBJ2-5, with D possibly matching TRBD1 (5 bases). The CDR3 loop spans 13 amino acids. Germline assignment: CDR1 SNHLY and CDR2 FYNNEI. Trimming shortened V by 7 bases and J by 4 bases, and 13 bases separated the two germline ends. CDR3 nucleotides: TGTGCCAGCACTGGGGCTGGAAGAGAGACCCAGTACTTC. Its protein product is CASTGAGRETQYF.

This clone was found a few times. This sequence joins TRBV19 and TRBJ2-1; D might be TRBD1 (6 bases). CDR1 is LNHDA and CDR2 is SQIVND in the germline V gene (reference sequence). The CDR3 extends over 14 amino acids. V was trimmed by 6 bases and J by 2 bases, leaving 11 bases between them. CDR3 nucleotide sequence: TGTGCCAGTAGCACAGGGTCCACCTACAATGAGCAGTTCTTC. Translated: CASSTGSTYNEQFF. Full variable domain (outside the CDR3, taken from reference TRBV19 and TRBJ2-1): DGGITQSPKYLFRKEGQNVTLSCEQNLNHDAMYWYRQDPGQGLRLIYYSQIVNDFQKGDIAEGYSVSREKKESFPLTVTSAQKNPTAFYLCASSTGSTYNEQFFGPGTRLTVL.

J is TRBJ2-1 and V is TRBV24-1; D is perhaps TRBD1 (7 bases). Germline loops: CDR1 KGHDR, CDR2 SFDVKD. Trimming took 5 bases from V and 9 from J, leaving 22 bases between them. The length of the CDR3 is 16 residues. CDR3 sequence (DNA): TGTGCCACCAGTGCCCCCCGGGCAGGGGGGCGAGGTGAGCAGTTCTTC. Its protein product is CATSAPRAGGRGEQFF.

The rearrangement uses TRBV7-9 and TRBJ1-3, with 8 positions matching TRBD1. The germline gives CDR1 SEHNR, CDR2 FQNEAQ (reference sequence). J gave up 3 bases and V 3 bases, and 10 bases lay outside the gene matches. This CDR3 spans 17 amino acids. CDR3 region: CASSFNPRGRFGNTIYF. As DNA, the CDR3 is TGTGCCAGCAGCTTCAACCCCAGGGGGCGCTTTGGAAACACCATATATTTT.

V and J are TRBV29-1 and TRBJ1-2; TRBD1 aligns across 9 bases. The CDR3 contains 15 residues. In germline, CDR1 is SQVTM, CDR2 ANQGSEA. Losses at the gene ends were 6 bases for V and 7 bases for J; bases not matched to a gene: 15. The CDR3 region is CSVPFRQGDISGYTF. The CDR3 DNA reads TGCAGCGTCCCCTTTAGACAGGGGGATATTAGTGGCTACACCTTC.

The chain links TRBV4-3 to TRBJ2-3; TRBD1 aligns across 7 bases. Trimming at V came to 1 base and at J to 7 bases, leaving 8 bases not matched to a gene. Germline V CDR1 and CDR2: LGHNA, YSLEER. The CDR3 runs 15 residues. CDR3 in amino acids: CASSQVGTVSNTQYF. Written as DNA, the CDR3 is TGCGCCAGCAGCCAAGTCGGGACAGTCTCGAATACGCAGTATTTT.

The V gene is TRBV21-1, the J gene TRBJ1-4; the listed D gene, TRBD1, was not tested against the DNA. TRBV21-1 is a documented pseudogene. This CDR3 spans 15 amino acids. CDR3 amino acids: CASSARQEINEKLFF. The CDR3 DNA is TGTGCCAGCAGCGCCCGACAGGAAATAAATGAAAAACTGTTTTTT.

The chain couples TRBV5-1 to TRBJ2-3; 10 nucleotides agree with TRBD2. Unmatched junction bases numbered 7, after V lost 4 bases and J lost 2 bases. The CDR3 totals 16 residues. Per the germline V gene, CDR1 is SGHRS and CDR2 is YFSETQ. This chain's CDR3 is CASSPTLAGLTDTQYF. CDR3 DNA: TGCGCCAGCAGCCCAACACTAGCGGGGCTCACAGATACGCAGTATTTT.

The rearrangement joins TRBV3-1 (or the pseudogene TRBV3-2) to TRBJ2-4; the D is unclear. The germline V gene has CDR1 LGHDT and CDR2 YNNKEL (reference sequence). CDR3 length: 12 amino acids. The V end lost 4 bases, the J end lost 10 bases, and 11 bases lay between the germline ends. The CDR3 is CASSLRSRIQYF. CDR3 in DNA: TGTGCCAGCAGCCTCCGATCGAGGATTCAGTACTTC.

Only one count was recorded for this clone. The chain is built from TRBV20-1 and TRBJ2-4, with TRBD1 as a possible D gene (6 bases). This CDR3 is 15 amino acids long. The germline V and J ends were trimmed by 3 bases and 0 bases, with 12 bases remaining between them. Per germline, CDR1 DFQATT and CDR2 SNEGSKA (reference sequence). Here the CDR3 reads CSASVRGLAKNIQYF. CDR3 in DNA: TGCAGTGCTAGTGTGAGGGGGTTAGCCAAAAACATTCAGTACTTC.

This chain uses TRBV9 with TRBJ2-3; TRBD1 might be the D (6 bases). The CDR3 contains 13 residues. CDR1 and CDR2 from the germline V gene are SGDLS and YYNGEE. The V end was cut by 0 bases, the J end by 6 bases, with 8 bases between. In DNA form, the CDR3 reads TGTGCCAGCAGCGTAGACAGGGCGGATACGCAGTATTTT. Protein product: CASSVDRADTQYF.

The gene calls are TRBV12-5 and TRBJ2-2; no clear D gene. The CDR3 spans 16 residues. The V end lost 2 bases, the J end lost 0 bases, and 10 bases lay between the germline ends. The germline V gene has CDR1 LGHNT and CDR2 FRNRAP. In DNA, the CDR3 is TGTGCTAGTGGTTTGCCCTTTGGGCCGAACACCGGGGAGCTGTTTTTT. It translates to CASGLPFGPNTGELFF.

The rearrangement joins TRBV19 to TRBJ2-5, with TRBD2 identical over 9 bases. The CDR3 runs to 16 residues. V dropped 6 bases and J dropped 3; count of bases not matched to a gene: 11. The germline V gene encodes CDR1 LNHDA and CDR2 SQIVND (reference sequence). The DNA of the CDR3 is TGTGCCAGTAGCAAGGGTTCGGCTAGCGGGGAAGAGACCCAGTACTTC. It codes for CASSKGSASGEETQYF.

V and J are TRBV7-3 and TRBJ2-7, with D possibly matching TRBD2 (5 bases). The CDR3 is made up of 15 amino acids. Germline lookup yields CDR1 SGHTA and CDR2 FQGTGA. Trimming left V 2 bases short and J 1 base short, with 12 bases between. The CDR3 protein is CASSLYAGWSYEQYF. Written as DNA, the CDR3 is TGTGCCAGCAGCTTATACGCGGGCTGGTCCTACGAGCAGTACTTC.

This sequence joins TRBV12-3 or TRBV12-4 and TRBJ1-2, with 7 bases lining up with TRBD1. V shed 6 bases, J shed 8 bases, and the junction held 9 bases outside the gene matches. The CDR3 extends over 13 amino acids. This CDR3 is CASRNRGRLGYTF. The CDR3 nucleotides are TGTGCCAGCAGAAACAGGGGAAGGTTGGGCTACACCTTC.

The chain carries TRBV19 and TRBJ2-7, with 7 positions matching TRBD1. The CDR3 covers 15 residues. Trimming at V came to 5 bases and at J to 2 bases, leaving 9 bases not matched to a gene. Germline-derived CDR1 and CDR2 are LNHDA and SQIVND (reference sequence). The CDR3 loop reads CASSSRGTETYEQYF. DNA for the CDR3: TGTGCCAGTAGTTCGAGGGGGACAGAGACCTACGAGCAGTACTTC.

CDR3 in amino acids: CASSQGLAGEVGQFF. The CDR3 nucleotides are TGTGCCAGCAGCCAAGGACTAGCGGGAGAGGTGGGGCAGTTCTTC. The V and J genes are TRBV11-2 and TRBJ2-1, with 13 bases identical to TRBD2. V lost 5 bases and J lost 12; bases outside the gene matches: 10. The CDR3 has 15 amino acids. Looked up from germline, CDR1 is SGHAT and CDR2 is FQNNGV.

V and J are TRBV5-1 and TRBJ1-3, with 8 bases matching TRBD1. This CDR3 has 15 amino acids. Germline V gene data show CDR1 as SGHRS and CDR2 as YFSETQ. V gave up 1 base and J gave up 4 bases; unmatched junction bases: 4. CDR3 bases: TGCGCCAGCAGCTTGCAGGGGGCGAAAGGAAACACCATATATTTT. Translation: CASSLQGAKGNTIYF.

This clone was detected a few times. CDR3 residues: CASSSRPGPTPGTEAFF. The CDR3 DNA sequence: TGTGCCAGCAGCTCCCGACCGGGTCCAACCCCGGGCACTGAAGCTTTCTTT. V usage is TRBV7-9 and J usage is TRBJ1-1; D gene unclear. V lost 4 bases, J lost 4 bases, and 22 bases lay in between. Germline values: CDR1 SEHNR, CDR2 FQNEAQ (reference sequence). This CDR3 comprises 17 residues. Using reference TRBV7-9 and TRBJ1-1 for the parts outside the CDR3, the full variable domain is DTGVSQNPRHKITKRGQNVTFRCDPISEHNRLYWYRQTLGQGPEFLTYFQNEAQLEKSRLLSDRFSAERPKGSFSTLEIQRTEQGDSAMYLCASSSRPGPTPGTEAFFGQGTRLTVV.

This clone was seen only once. The chain combines TRBV7-9 with TRBJ2-1; 11 nucleotides align to TRBD2. CDR3 length equals 16 residues. Germline assignment: CDR1 SEHNR and CDR2 FQNEAQ (reference sequence). The ends lost 1 base at V and 6 bases at J; junction bases unmatched: 5. The CDR3 sequence is CASSLVGTSGVNEQFF. The CDR3 DNA reads TGTGCCAGCAGCTTAGTTGGGACTAGCGGAGTCAATGAGCAGTTCTTC. The complete variable domain, with remaining parts taken from reference TRBV7-9 and TRBJ2-1, reads DTGVSQNPRHKITKRGQNVTFRCDPISEHNRLYWYRQTLGQGPEFLTYFQNEAQLEKSRLLSDRFSAERPKGSFSTLEIQRTEQGDSAMYLCASSLVGTSGVNEQFFGPGTRLTVL.

The gene calls are TRBV23-1 and TRBJ2-7; 10 positions match TRBD2. TRBV23-1 is identified as an open reading frame with a role that is uncertain. V was pared by 4 bases and J by 4 bases, with 25 bases of the junction left unmatched. CDR3 length equals 21 residues. The CDR3 region has the DNA TGCGCCAGCAGTCGTCTACCCTCAGGGGGCCCGGAGCGGGAGGGCCGTTACGAGCAGTACTTC. Translating it yields CASSRLPSGGPEREGRYEQYF.